This T cell receptor (beta chain) is from a study of T cells expressing NK-cell markers. For the study at large: Seven HCMV-seropositive donors and one seronegative donor made up the eight sequenced donors.

Following a re-call of the 5' RACE reads, TCRdb has one entry per CDR3 protein and lacks DNA. The sample totals under 500,000 distinct CDR3 sequences. Germline CDR1 is DFQATT and CDR2 is SNEGSKA (reference sequence). This CDR3 comprises 15 residues. The chain carries TRBV20-1 and TRBJ1-6. The receptor's source is a woman between 18 and 70 years old in good health. Sequenced input: blood T cells: a sorted CD56 or NKG2C T cell subset, CD4+ or CD8+ T cells, or bulk PBMC T cells (not recorded which). CDR3 sequence reads: CSARDLLRDNSPLHF.